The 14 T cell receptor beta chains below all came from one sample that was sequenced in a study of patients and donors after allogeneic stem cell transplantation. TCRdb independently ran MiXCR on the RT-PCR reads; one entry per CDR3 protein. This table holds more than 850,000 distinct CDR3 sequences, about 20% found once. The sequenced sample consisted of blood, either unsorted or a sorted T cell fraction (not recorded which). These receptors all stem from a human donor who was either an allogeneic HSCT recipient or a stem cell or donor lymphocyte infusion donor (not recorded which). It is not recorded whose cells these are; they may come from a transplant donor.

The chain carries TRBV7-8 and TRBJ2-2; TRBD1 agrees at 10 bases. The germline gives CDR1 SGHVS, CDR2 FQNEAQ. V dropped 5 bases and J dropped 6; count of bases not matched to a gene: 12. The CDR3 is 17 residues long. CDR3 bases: TGTGCCAGCAGCGCAAATAGACAGGGGGCCTACTCCGGGGAGCTGTTTTTT. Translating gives CASSANRQGAYSGELFF.

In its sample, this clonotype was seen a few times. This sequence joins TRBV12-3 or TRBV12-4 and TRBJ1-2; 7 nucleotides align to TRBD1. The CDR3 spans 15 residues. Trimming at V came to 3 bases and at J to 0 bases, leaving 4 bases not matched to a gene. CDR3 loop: CASSFIQGANYGYTF. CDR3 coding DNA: TGTGCCAGCAGTTTTATCCAGGGGGCTAACTATGGCTACACCTTC.

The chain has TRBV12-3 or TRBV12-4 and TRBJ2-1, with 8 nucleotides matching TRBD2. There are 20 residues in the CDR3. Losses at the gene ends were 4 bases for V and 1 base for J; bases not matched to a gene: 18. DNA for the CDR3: TGTGCCAGCAGTTCGCCTCCCCGACTAGGGCGGGGGGTGTCCTACAATGAGCAGTTCTTC. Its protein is CASSSPPRLGRGVSYNEQFF.

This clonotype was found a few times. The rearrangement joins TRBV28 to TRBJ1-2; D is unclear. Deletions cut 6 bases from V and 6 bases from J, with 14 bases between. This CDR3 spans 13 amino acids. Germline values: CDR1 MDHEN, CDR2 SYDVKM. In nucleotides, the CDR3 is TGTGCCAGCAGGCGACGGCAAGCCAATGGCTACACCTTC. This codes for CASRRRQANGYTF.

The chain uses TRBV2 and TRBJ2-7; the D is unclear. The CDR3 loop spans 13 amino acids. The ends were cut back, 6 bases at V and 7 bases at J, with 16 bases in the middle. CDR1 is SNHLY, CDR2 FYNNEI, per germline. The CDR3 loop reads CASRVEPFGEQYF. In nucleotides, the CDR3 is TGTGCCAGCAGGGTCGAGCCGTTCGGGGAGCAGTACTTC.

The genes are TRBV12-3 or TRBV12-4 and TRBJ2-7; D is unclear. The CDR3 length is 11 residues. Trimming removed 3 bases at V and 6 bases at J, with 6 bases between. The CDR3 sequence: CASSFDVEQYF. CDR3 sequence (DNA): TGTGCCAGCAGTTTCGACGTCGAGCAGTACTTC.

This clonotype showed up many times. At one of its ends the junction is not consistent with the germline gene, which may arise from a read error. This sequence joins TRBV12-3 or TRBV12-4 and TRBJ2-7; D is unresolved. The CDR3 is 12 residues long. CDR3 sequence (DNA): TGTGCCAGCAGGGTGCTGGGGATTTGGGATCTCTTC. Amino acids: CASRVLGIWDLF.

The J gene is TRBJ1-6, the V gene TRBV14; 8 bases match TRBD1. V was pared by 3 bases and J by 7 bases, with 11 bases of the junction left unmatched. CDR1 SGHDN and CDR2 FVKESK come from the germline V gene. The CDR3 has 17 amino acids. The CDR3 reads CASSHSVFGQGNSPLHF. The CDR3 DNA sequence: TGTGCCAGCAGCCACTCCGTGTTCGGACAGGGAAATTCACCCCTCCACTTT.

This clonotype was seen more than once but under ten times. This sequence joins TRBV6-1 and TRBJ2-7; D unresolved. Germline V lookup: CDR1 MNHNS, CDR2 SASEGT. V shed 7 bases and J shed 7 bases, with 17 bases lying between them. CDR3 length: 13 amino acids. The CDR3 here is CASTVFLTGEQYF. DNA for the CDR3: TGTGCCAGCACCGTTTTTTTGACCGGGGAGCAGTACTTC.

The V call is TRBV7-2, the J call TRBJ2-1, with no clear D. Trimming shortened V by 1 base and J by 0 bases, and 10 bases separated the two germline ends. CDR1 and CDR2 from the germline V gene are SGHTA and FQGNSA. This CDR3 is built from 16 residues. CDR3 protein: CASSLVKLSSYNEQFF. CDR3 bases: TGTGCCAGCAGCTTAGTAAAGTTAAGCTCCTACAATGAGCAGTTCTTC.

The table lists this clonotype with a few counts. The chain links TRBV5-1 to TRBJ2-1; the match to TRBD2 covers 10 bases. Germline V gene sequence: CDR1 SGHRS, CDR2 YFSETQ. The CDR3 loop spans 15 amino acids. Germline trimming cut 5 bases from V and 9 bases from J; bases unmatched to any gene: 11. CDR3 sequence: CASSSGTSALSEQFF. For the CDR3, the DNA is TGCGCCAGCAGTTCCGGGACTAGCGCTTTGAGTGAGCAGTTCTTC.

Here the CDR3 DNA reads TGCGCCAGCAGCCCACAAACCACGACAGGGGTGGACACCGGGGAGCTGTTTTTT. This encodes CASSPQTTTGVDTGELFF. The chain carries TRBV5-1 and TRBJ2-2; 8 positions match TRBD1. This CDR3 is built from 18 residues. J lost 3 bases, V lost 4 bases, and 14 bases had no gene match. Per germline, CDR1 SGHRS and CDR2 YFSETQ.

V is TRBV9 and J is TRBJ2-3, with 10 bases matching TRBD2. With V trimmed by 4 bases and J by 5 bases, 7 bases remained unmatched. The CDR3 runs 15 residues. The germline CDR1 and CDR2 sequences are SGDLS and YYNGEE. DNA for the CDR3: TGTGCCAGCAGCAAAAGCGGGGGGGTTGGAGATACGCAGTATTTT. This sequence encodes CASSKSGGVGDTQYF. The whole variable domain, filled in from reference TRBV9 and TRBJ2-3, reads DSGVTQTPKHLITATGQRVTLRCSPRSGDLSVYWYQQSLDQGLQFLIQYYNGEERAKGNILERFSAQQFPDLHSELNLSSLELGDSALYFCASSKSGGVGDTQYFGPGTRLTVL.

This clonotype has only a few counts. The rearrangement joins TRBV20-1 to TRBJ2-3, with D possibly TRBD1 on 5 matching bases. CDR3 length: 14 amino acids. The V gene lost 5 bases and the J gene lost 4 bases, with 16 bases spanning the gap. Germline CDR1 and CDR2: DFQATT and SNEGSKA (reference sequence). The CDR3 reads CSALRGSGSDTQYF. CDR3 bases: TGCAGTGCTCTTAGGGGAAGTGGGTCAGATACGCAGTATTTT.